This is a list of T cell receptor beta chains from one sample in a study of T cells after yellow fever vaccination. From the 5' RACE reads, TCRdb called clonotypes with MiXCR, one entry per CDR3 protein. The profile shows over 150,000 distinct CDR3 sequences, roughly 6.2% of them singletons. Material: CD4+ T cells sorted from PBMCs, obtained on the day of the first yellow fever vaccination. The receptors derive from a man younger than 35 who received the YFV17D yellow fever vaccine. The CDR3 runs from the conserved cysteine through the conserved F or W. The D gene is left open where the match is weak. Clone size is stated in some rows and not others, as once, few, many or a class when expanded.

CDR3 protein | CDR3 DNA | J gene | clone size | D gene | V gene
CASKGREYTDTQYF | TGTGCCAGCAAGGGTCGCGAATACACAGATACGCAGTATTTT | TRBJ2-3 | many | . | TRBV6-5
CASTDGGNYEQYF | TGTGCCAGCACCGACGGGGGTAACTACGAGCAGTACTTC | TRBJ2-7 | . | . | TRBV6-5
CASSLAGLAGGQETQYF | TGTGCCAGCAGCTTAGCCGGGCTAGCGGGGGGTCAAGAGACCCAGTACTTC | TRBJ2-5 | many | TRBD2 | TRBV7-2
CASSDSGDTQYF | TGTGCCAGCAGCGACTCGGGGGATACGCAGTATTTT | TRBJ2-3 | many | . | TRBV25-1
CASSEGGNGNTEAFF | TGTGCCAGCAGTGAGGGGGGAAATGGGAACACTGAAGCTTTCTTT | TRBJ1-1 | . | . | TRBV2
CASSYTGVEGSPLHF | TGTGCCAGCAGTTACACGGGGGTCGAGGGTTCACCCCTCCACTTT | TRBJ1-6 | few | . | TRBV6-5
CSARRYADPNEQFF | TGCAGTGCTAGGCGGTACGCGGACCCCAATGAGCAGTTCTTC | TRBJ2-1 | many | . | TRBV20-1
CASSRPGLAIGLFF | TGTGCCAGCAGCCGTCCGGGACTAGCCATAGGGCTGTTTTTT | TRBJ2-2 | . | TRBD2 | TRBV7-8
CSVEVFNFHSF | TGCAGCGTTGAAGTGTTCAACTTCCACAGCTTC | TRBJ1-2 | many | . | TRBV29-1
CSASGGTYQETQYF | TGCAGTGCTAGCGGGGGGACGTACCAAGAGACCCAGTACTTC | TRBJ2-5 | few | TRBD2 | TRBV20-1
CASSESYGGAYNEQFF | TGTGCCAGCAGTGAATCGTACGGGGGGGCTTATAATGAGCAGTTCTTC | TRBJ2-1 | . | TRBD2 | TRBV25-1
CASSGEGVWEETQYF | TGTGCCAGCTCAGGCGAGGGGGTCTGGGAAGAGACCCAGTACTTC | TRBJ2-5 | many | . | TRBV18
CASSQLGHSGANVLTF | TGCGCCAGCAGTCAATTGGGGCACTCTGGGGCCAACGTCCTGACTTTC | TRBJ2-6 | few | . | TRBV23-1
CASSQETGWRSNQPQHF | TGCGCCAGCAGCCAAGAAACAGGGTGGAGGAGCAATCAGCCCCAGCATTTT | TRBJ1-5 | many | . | TRBV4-1
CSARETGVDGYTF | TGCAGTGCTAGAGAGACAGGGGTTGATGGCTACACCTTC | TRBJ1-2 | . | TRBD1 | TRBV20-1
CSARDPGTGNEKLFF | TGCAGTGCTAGAGATCCAGGAACAGGCAATGAAAAACTGTTTTTT | TRBJ1-4 | . | . | TRBV20-1
CASSNRQGTDTQYF | TGTGCCAGTAGTAACCGACAGGGAACAGATACGCAGTATTTT | TRBJ2-3 | . | TRBD1 | TRBV19
CASSLGRGLAGEQFF | TGCGCCAGCAGCTTGGGGAGGGGACTAGCCGGTGAGCAGTTCTTC | TRBJ2-1 | many | TRBD2 | TRBV5-1
CASSHEGSYNSPLHF | TGTGCCAGCAGTCACGAGGGTTCCTATAATTCACCCCTCCACTTT | TRBJ1-6 | few | . | TRBV12-3/TRBV12-4
CASRITRNQPQHF | TGTGCCAGCAGGATTACACGCAATCAGCCCCAGCATTTT | TRBJ1-5 | . | . | TRBV6-5
CASSSRGVGETQYF | TGTGCCAGCAGCTCGAGGGGGGTAGGGGAGACCCAGTACTTC | TRBJ2-5 | many | . | TRBV7-2
CASSSMTRDTQYF | TGTGCCAGCAGCTCAATGACACGAGATACGCAGTATTTT | TRBJ2-3 | . | . | TRBV7-7
CASSLDGLSLFQTDTQYF | TGTGCCAGCAGCTTGGATGGGCTCAGCCTATTCCAGACAGATACGCAGTATTTT | TRBJ2-3 | few | . | TRBV5-6
CASSPGLAGAEETQYF | TGTGCCAGCAGCCCAGGACTAGCGGGGGCCGAAGAGACCCAGTACTTC | TRBJ2-5 | few | TRBD2 | TRBV7-2
CASSYSGGVKVTLHF | TGTGCCAGCAGTTACTCCGGCGGGGTAAAAGTTACCCTCCACTTT | TRBJ1-6 | many | . | TRBV6-5
CASSQDRDRGRLAFF | TGCGCCAGCAGCCAAGACAGGGACAGGGGGAGACTTGCTTTCTTT | TRBJ1-1 | . | TRBD1 | TRBV4-3
CASSLETGAIHEQFF | TGTGCCAGCAGCCTGGAGACAGGGGCCATCCATGAGCAGTTCTTC | TRBJ2-1 | many | TRBD1 | TRBV11-1
CASSLRNGNTIYF | TGTGCCAGCAGTCTACGGAATGGAAACACCATATATTTT | TRBJ1-3 | many | . | TRBV12-3/TRBV12-4
CASSLDPGFLTEAFF | TGTGCCAGCAGCTTGGATCCAGGATTTCTCACTGAAGCTTTCTTT | TRBJ1-1 | many | . | TRBV7-2
CASSLMPRGGKAGELFF | TGCGCCAGCAGCTTGATGCCCCGCGGGGGCAAAGCCGGGGAGCTGTTTTTT | TRBJ2-2 | many | . | TRBV5-1
CASSGQGGTDTQYF | TGTGCCAGCAGTGGACAGGGGGGAACAGATACGCAGTATTTT | TRBJ2-3 | few | TRBD1 | TRBV2
CASSPLDRAGYEQYF | TGTGCCAGCAGCCCCCTTGACAGGGCGGGCTACGAGCAGTACTTC | TRBJ2-7 | many | TRBD1 | TRBV3-1
CASSSPGGNEKLFF | TGTGCCAGCAGTTCCCCAGGGGGGAATGAAAAACTGTTTTTT | TRBJ1-4 | few | TRBD1 | TRBV27
CASRGTGGNYEKLFF | TGTGCCAGCAGGGGGACAGGGGGAAATTATGAAAAACTGTTTTTT | TRBJ1-4 | many | TRBD1 | TRBV6-1
CASSLISTDTQYF | TGCGCCAGCAGCTTGATAAGCACAGATACGCAGTATTTT | TRBJ2-3 | many | . | TRBV5-1